Listed below are T cell receptor beta chains from one sample, sequenced in a study of vaccination and CD4 T cells after COVID-19. No antigen has been assigned to these receptors. One entry per CDR3 protein, called by TCRdb with MiXCR from the PCR reads. The data hold about 25,000 distinct CDR3 sequences, with about half observed a single time. The sample taken for sequencing was CD4+ T cells from blood, cultured in vitro. The receptors stem from a human donor who had recovered from COVID-19. Each CDR3 is given with its conserved first and last residue. D genes are given only for firm matches. Where a row states a size, it is once, few, many or the class of an expanded clone; other rows omit it.

V	size	D	J	CDR3	DNA
TRBV7-9	once	TRBD1	TRBJ1-2	CASSLEGQGAYGFTF	TGTGCCAGCAGCTTAGAGGGACAGGGGGCTTATGGCTTCACCTTC
TRBV29-1	NA	TRBD1	TRBJ2-5	CSVNRGDETQYF	TGCAGCGTGAACAGGGGAGACGAGACCCAGTACTTC
TRBV7-2	NA	NA	TRBJ1-1	CASSLDWGTEAFF	TGTGCCAGCAGCTTAGACTGGGGCACTGAAGCTTTCTTT
TRBV18	NA	TRBD1	TRBJ1-2	CASSPSGGYYGYTF	TGTGCCAGCTCACCATCAGGGGGTTACTATGGCTACACCTTC
TRBV11-2	NA	NA	TRBJ2-7	CASSLAGSYEQYF	TGTGCCAGCAGCTTGGCAGGGAGCTACGAGCAGTACTTC
TRBV6-2/TRBV6-3	NA	NA	TRBJ1-5	CASSYSAGRNQPQHF	TGTGCCAGCAGTTACTCGGCAGGGCGAAACCAGCCCCAGCATTTT
TRBV6-1	NA	TRBD1	TRBJ2-7	CASIDRGSEQYF	TGTGCCAGCATCGACAGGGGTAGCGAGCAGTACTTC
TRBV15	once	NA	TRBJ1-4	CATGRDEKLFF	TGTGCCACCGGCAGGGATGAAAAACTGTTTTTT
TRBV5-6	NA	NA	TRBJ2-2	CASSSLPASRNTGELFF	TGTGCCAGCAGCTCCTTGCCGGCCTCCAGGAACACCGGGGAGCTGTTTTTT
TRBV24-1	few	NA	TRBJ1-1	CATSGGTEAFF	TGTGCCACCAGTGGTGGCACTGAAGCTTTCTTT
TRBV20-1	NA	NA	TRBJ1-6	CSASMGTSSSYNSPLHF	TGCAGTGCTAGCATGGGCACATCAAGCTCCTATAATTCACCCCTCCACTTT
TRBV7-8	NA	TRBD1	TRBJ1-6	CASSLDGRGLAPLHF	TGTGCCAGCAGCTTAGACGGCAGGGGGTTGGCACCCCTCCACTTT
TRBV6-1	NA	TRBD2	TRBJ2-3	CASRLAGAPDTQYF	TGTGCCAGTAGACTAGCGGGAGCGCCAGATACGCAGTATTTT
TRBV5-1	NA	NA	TRBJ2-5	CASSLEQGHRETQYF	TGCGCCAGCAGCTTGGAACAGGGTCATAGAGAGACCCAGTACTTC
TRBV2	few	NA	TRBJ1-2	CASSPNLGGGYTF	TGTGCCAGCAGTCCCAACCTGGGTGGTGGCTACACCTTC
TRBV20-1	NA	NA	TRBJ2-7	CSAYLVDSLGQYF	TGCAGTGCTTATCTTGTGGACAGTCTTGGGCAGTACTTC
TRBV6-1	NA	TRBD2	TRBJ2-1	CASSPQPSGRVNEQFF	TGTGCCAGCAGTCCGCAGCCTAGCGGGAGGGTAAATGAGCAGTTCTTC
TRBV7-9	once	NA	TRBJ1-2	CASSRDLPGSDGYTF	TGTGCCAGCAGCCGGGACCTCCCGGGGTCAGATGGCTACACCTTC
TRBV4-2	NA	TRBD2	TRBJ2-1	CASSQDDGTSGPNEQFF	TGTGCCAGCAGCCAAGATGATGGGACTAGCGGGCCCAATGAGCAGTTCTTC
TRBV20-1	few	TRBD1	TRBJ2-7	CSAREIGTGNEQYF	TGCAGTGCTAGAGAAATAGGGACAGGTAACGAGCAGTACTTC
TRBV11-3	NA	TRBD1	TRBJ2-1	CASSLGQGRDEQFF	TGTGCCAGCAGCTTAGGACAGGGCAGGGATGAGCAGTTCTTC
TRBV20-1	NA	TRBD2	TRBJ2-3	CSAAASGSSDTQYF	TGCAGTGCGGCGGCTAGCGGGAGTTCAGATACGCAGTATTTT
TRBV7-2	few	TRBD2	TRBJ2-7	CASSFQRGSSSF	TGTGCCAGCAGCTTTCAGCGGGGGAGTTCCTCATTC
TRBV28	NA	NA	TRBJ1-5	CASGGLLQPQHF	TGTGCCAGCGGGGGTCTCCTTCAGCCCCAGCATTTT
TRBV19	NA	TRBD2	TRBJ2-1	CASHPGLAWEKEQFF	TGTGCGAGTCACCCGGGACTAGCTTGGGAGAAGGAGCAGTTCTTC
TRBV4-1	NA	TRBD1	TRBJ1-5	CASSRQGSNQPQHF	TGCGCCAGCAGCCGACAGGGTAGCAATCAGCCCCAGCATTTT
TRBV29-1	few	NA	TRBJ2-7	CSVELGGGHSYEQYF	TGCAGCGTTGAATTGGGCGGGGGCCACTCCTACGAGCAGTACTTC
TRBV4-3	NA	TRBD2	TRBJ2-1	CASSQGIAGGSYNEQFF	TGCGCCAGCAGCCAGGGCATAGCGGGAGGGAGCTACAATGAGCAGTTCTTC
TRBV24-1	NA	NA	TRBJ2-7	CATSDLMYGEQYF	TGTGCCACCAGTGATTTGATGTATGGCGAGCAGTACTTC
TRBV12-3/TRBV12-4	few	NA	TRBJ1-5	CASSSYISNQPQHF	TGTGCCAGCAGTTCCTATATTAGCAATCAGCCCCAGCATTTT
TRBV19	NA	NA	TRBJ2-2	CASSIQEWNGELFF	TGTGCCAGTAGTATACAGGAATGGAATGGGGAGCTGTTTTTT
TRBV7-2	NA	NA	TRBJ2-5	CASSARPGRQETQYF	TGTGCCAGCAGCGCCCGTCCGGGGAGGCAAGAGACCCAGTACTTC
TRBV19	NA	TRBD2	TRBJ2-1	CASTQPGLRGNEQFF	TGTGCCAGTACCCAGCCGGGACTACGAGGCAATGAGCAGTTCTTC
TRBV6-1	once	NA	TRBJ2-7	CASSASPGLLPYEQYF	TGTGCCAGCAGTGCGTCACCGGGACTCTTACCTTACGAGCAGTACTTC